These 12 T cell receptor beta chains came from one sample sequenced in a study of control samples from healthy donors and cancer patients. The method was immunoSEQ multiplex PCR; TCRdb's version includes in-frame clones alone and lacks a portion of them. The top ten hold roughly 14% of the sample, which has around 140,000 clones, approximately 94% seen once. The sample was blood. The receptor set was obtained from a man between 35 and 55 years old in good health.

This chain joins TRBV14 and TRBJ1-5; D possibly corresponds to TRBD1 (6 bases). With 3 bases removed from V and 0 bases from J, the gap between germline ends came to 15 bases. Germline lookup yields CDR1 SGHDN and CDR2 FVKESK. The CDR3 consists of 17 residues. This chain's CDR3 is CASSHQRGGGSNQPQHF. In DNA form, the CDR3 reads TGTGCCAGCAGCCACCAGCGAGGGGGGGGTAGCAATCAGCCCCAGCATTTT.

The rearrangement links TRBV6-1 to TRBJ2-7, with D tentatively TRBD2 (6 bases). CDR1 MNHNS and CDR2 SASEGT come from the germline V gene. CDR3 length: 15 amino acids. Trimming cost V 1 base and J 3 bases, with 13 bases left between them. CDR3 loop: CASSEGEVFSYEQYF. The CDR3 nucleotides are TGTGCCAGCAGTGAAGGGGAGGTCTTCAGCTACGAGCAGTACTTC.

This clone is a singleton in its sample. This chain links TRBV27 with TRBJ1-3; D gene ambiguous. The CDR3 loop spans 14 amino acids. Between the trimmed V and J ends, which lost 5 bases and 0 bases, there was a span of 8 bases. Germline CDR1 reads MNHEY; CDR2 reads SMNVEV (reference sequence). The CDR3 is CASSPAGSGNTIYF. The CDR3 DNA sequence: TGTGCCAGCAGTCCCGCCGGCTCTGGAAACACCATATATTTT.

The V and J genes are TRBV2 and TRBJ2-7, with D tentatively TRBD1 or TRBD2 (5 bases each). The CDR3 totals 12 residues. The V and J ends lost 6 bases and 2 bases respectively, with 8 bases between them. Germline CDR1 and CDR2: SNHLY and FYNNEI. CDR3 residues: CASSRDAYEQYF. For the CDR3, the DNA is TGTGCCAGCAGCCGGGACGCCTACGAGCAGTACTTC.

The chain employs TRBV4-3 and TRBJ1-6; D is undetermined. The V gene lost 1 base and the J gene lost 3 bases, with 10 bases spanning the gap. Germline V CDR1 and CDR2: LGHNA, YSLEER. The length of the CDR3 is 16 residues. CDR3 sequence: CASSQGGGNYNSPLHF. The CDR3 nucleotides read TGCGCCAGCAGCCAAGGCGGCGGCAACTATAATTCACCCCTCCACTTT.

J is TRBJ1-1 and V is TRBV3-1 (or the pseudogene TRBV3-2), with 12 bases identical to TRBD1. Germline values: CDR1 LGHDT, CDR2 YNNKEL (reference sequence). The CDR3 is made up of 15 amino acids. Trimming cost V 1 base and J 8 bases; bases outside gene matches: 5. The CDR3 DNA reads TGTGCCAGCAGCCAAGCTGGGGACAGGGGGCAAGAAGCTTTCTTT. Amino acid sequence: CASSQAGDRGQEAFF.

The chain has TRBV6-5 and TRBJ1-6; 7 bases map to TRBD1. With V trimmed by 5 bases and J by 9 bases, 4 bases remained unmatched. Germline CDR1 MNHEY, CDR2 SVGAGI. This CDR3 is built from 13 residues. For the CDR3, the DNA is TGTGCCAGCAGTCGACAGGGTGGTTCACCCCTCCACTTT. Translation gives CASSRQGGSPLHF.

The rearrangement uses TRBV6-6 and TRBJ2-3; TRBD1 might be the D (6 bases). This CDR3 is 14 amino acids long. V was trimmed by 6 bases and J by 4 bases, leaving 14 bases between them. Germline assignment: CDR1 MNHNY and CDR2 SVGAGI (reference sequence). The CDR3, as DNA: TGTGCCAGCAGGCTACAGGGAAGTGCAGATACGCAGTATTTT. This codes for CASRLQGSADTQYF.

J is TRBJ1-4 and V is TRBV15; 8 bases agree with TRBD1. The CDR3 has 16 residues. The germline gives CDR1 LNHNV, CDR2 YYDKDF (reference sequence). With V trimmed by 3 bases and J by 10 bases, 13 bases remained unmatched. CDR3 sequence (DNA): TGTGCCACCAGCAGGGATACCGGGACAGGAGGAGGAAAACTGTTTTTT. Translating it yields CATSRDTGTGGGKLFF.

The V call is TRBV5-1, the J call TRBJ2-1, with D perhaps being TRBD1 or TRBD2 (6 bases each). The CDR3 runs 14 residues. Per germline, CDR1 SGHRS and CDR2 YFSETQ. Trimming pared 0 bases from V and 6 bases from J, leaving 10 bases between. The CDR3 loop is CASSLGGASNEQFF. DNA for the CDR3: TGCGCCAGCAGCTTGGGGGGGGCGAGCAATGAGCAGTTCTTC.

DNA for the CDR3: TGTGCCAGCAGCTCGGGACTAGAGTTGGGGGGAGATACGCAGTATTTT. Protein: CASSSGLELGGDTQYF. V usage is TRBV5-6 and J usage is TRBJ2-3; 8 nucleotides line up with TRBD2. The CDR3 is made up of 16 amino acids. With V trimmed by 3 bases and J by 5 bases, 11 bases remained unmatched. The germline V gene has CDR1 SGHDT and CDR2 YYEEEE.

V and J are TRBV10-1 and TRBJ2-1; D is unresolved. CDR1 is WNHNN, CDR2 SYGVQD, per germline (reference sequence). The V gene lost 3 bases and the J gene lost 3 bases, with 6 bases spanning the gap. The CDR3 loop spans 13 amino acids. This chain's CDR3 is CASSDPRYNEQFF. CDR3 nucleotide sequence: TGCGCCAGCAGTGACCCCCGCTACAATGAGCAGTTCTTC.